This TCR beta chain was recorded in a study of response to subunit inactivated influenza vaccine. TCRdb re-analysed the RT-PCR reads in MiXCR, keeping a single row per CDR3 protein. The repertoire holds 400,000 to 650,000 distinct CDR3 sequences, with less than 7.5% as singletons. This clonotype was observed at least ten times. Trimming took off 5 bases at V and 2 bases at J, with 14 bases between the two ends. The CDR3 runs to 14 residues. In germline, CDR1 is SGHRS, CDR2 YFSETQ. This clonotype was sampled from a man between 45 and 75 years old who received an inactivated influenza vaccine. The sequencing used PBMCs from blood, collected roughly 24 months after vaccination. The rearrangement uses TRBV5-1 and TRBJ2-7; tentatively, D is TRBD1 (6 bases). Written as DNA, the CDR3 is TGCGCCAGCAGTTCCGGGACACGGGCCTACGAGCAGTACTTC. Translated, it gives CASSSGTRAYEQYF.